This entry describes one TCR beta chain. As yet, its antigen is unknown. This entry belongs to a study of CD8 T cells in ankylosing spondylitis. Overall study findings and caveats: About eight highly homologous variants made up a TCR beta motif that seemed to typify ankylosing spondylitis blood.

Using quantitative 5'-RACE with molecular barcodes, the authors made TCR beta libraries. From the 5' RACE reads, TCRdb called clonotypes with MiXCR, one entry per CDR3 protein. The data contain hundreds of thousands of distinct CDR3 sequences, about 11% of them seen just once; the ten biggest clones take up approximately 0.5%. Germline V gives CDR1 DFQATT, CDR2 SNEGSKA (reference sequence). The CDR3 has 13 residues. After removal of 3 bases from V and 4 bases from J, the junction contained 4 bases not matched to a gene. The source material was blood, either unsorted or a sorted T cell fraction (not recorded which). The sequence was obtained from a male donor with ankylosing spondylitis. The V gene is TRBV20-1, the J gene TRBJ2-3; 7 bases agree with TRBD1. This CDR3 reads CSASDRDPDTQYF. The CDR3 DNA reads TGCAGTGCTAGTGACAGGGATCCAGATACGCAGTATTTT.